These 16 T cell receptor beta chains were all obtained from the same sample, sequenced in a study of shared clonotypes between healthy human individuals. Repertoires were generated with immunoSEQ multiplex PCR, while TCRdb's copy carries only in-frame clones and drops some. Seen here are a few hundred thousand clones, 97% observed once, and the top ten hold around 0.057%. Material for sequencing was naive CD4+ T cells sorted from blood. As to subset: CD45RA+ positively selected. Receptor source: a woman aged 25 to 45 in good health.

The V gene is TRBV7-6, the J gene TRBJ2-3, with D perhaps TRBD1 (5 bases). The germline gives CDR1 SGHVS, CDR2 FNYEAQ. Between the trimmed V and J ends, which lost 0 bases and 5 bases, there was a span of 12 bases. This CDR3 is 15 amino acids long. The CDR3 is CASSLAPATGDTQYF. CDR3 nucleotide sequence: TGTGCCAGCAGCTTAGCCCCGGCAACAGGAGATACGCAGTATTTT.

The CDR3 DNA is TGTGCCAGCCGTACTAGCGGGAGCACAGATACGCAGTATTTT. This gives the protein CASRTSGSTDTQYF. The chain uses TRBV6-5 and TRBJ2-3; TRBD2 agrees at 9 bases. The CDR3 contains 14 residues. J gave up 0 bases and V 8 bases, and 3 bases lay outside the gene matches. Looked up from germline, CDR1 is MNHEY and CDR2 is SVGAGI.

The chain is built from TRBV5-7 and TRBJ2-5, with 7 bases lining up with TRBD1. TRBV5-7 is classed as an ORF, of uncertain function. The J segment lost 2 bases and the V segment lost 1 base, leaving 5 bases of the junction unmatched. CDR3 size: 15 residues. CDR3 DNA: TGTGCCAGCAGCTTGTGGGGCAGGGGGCAAGAGACCCAGTACTTC. Amino acid sequence: CASSLWGRGQETQYF.

A word on this clone: In the same sample, other DNA sequences code for this CDR3. The genes are TRBV5-1 and TRBJ1-4; no firm D call. The CDR3 is 12 residues long. Germline V gives CDR1 SGHRS, CDR2 YFSETQ. Trimming took 1 base from V and 8 from J, leaving 6 bases between them. The DNA for the CDR3 is TGCGCCAGCAGCTTGTCGGGGGAAAAACTGTTTTTT. Translated, it gives CASSLSGEKLFF.

CDR3 loop: CASSQEQEHGYTF. The CDR3, as DNA: TGTGCCAGCAGCCAAGAACAGGAACATGGCTACACCTTC. This chain uses TRBV14 with TRBJ1-2; tentative D call: TRBD1 (5 bases). CDR3 size: 13 residues. Germline-derived CDR1 and CDR2 are SGHDN and FVKESK. The V end lost 0 bases, the J end lost 6 bases, and 8 bases lay between the germline ends.

This chain joins TRBV6-5 and TRBJ2-1, with D maybe TRBD2 (6 bases). Trimming cost V 6 bases and J 7 bases, with 13 bases left between them. This CDR3 spans 13 amino acids. CDR1 is MNHEY, CDR2 SVGAGI, per germline. CDR3 protein: CASSRDFANEQFF. The CDR3 nucleotides are TGTGCCAGCAGCCGGGACTTTGCTAATGAGCAGTTCTTC.

This chain connects TRBV10-3 to TRBJ1-3, with D unresolved. The CDR3 is made up of 15 amino acids. Per germline, CDR1 ENHRY and CDR2 SYGVKD. V was pared by 0 bases and J by 4 bases, with 10 bases between. CDR3 in DNA: TGTGCCATCAGTGAGTCAGGGTTGAGGGGAAACACCATATATTTT. It yields the protein CAISESGLRGNTIYF.

This clone was observed a few times. V usage is TRBV5-1 and J usage is TRBJ1-5; D call uncertain. CDR1 is SGHRS, CDR2 YFSETQ, per germline. V was pared by 0 bases and J by 6 bases, with 1 base between. The CDR3 loop spans 11 amino acids. As DNA, the CDR3 is TGCGCCAGCAGCTTGGGTCAGCCCCAGCATTTT. Protein product: CASSLGQPQHF.

For this clone: Other DNA sequences in the sample encode the same CDR3. This chain links TRBV6-5 with TRBJ1-5, with D perhaps matching TRBD1 (5 bases). Trimming shortened V by 5 bases and J by 4 bases, and 9 bases separated the two germline ends. CDR1 is MNHEY and CDR2 is SVGAGI in the germline V gene. The CDR3 is 13 residues long. The CDR3 DNA sequence: TGTGCCAGCAGTCCCCAGGGAAATCAGCCCCAGCATTTT. Its translation is CASSPQGNQPQHF.

This sequence joins TRBV18 and TRBJ1-1; D call uncertain. This CDR3 has 12 amino acids. Germline CDR1 is KGHSH and CDR2 is LQKENI. The V end was cut by 2 bases, the J end by 5 bases, with 6 bases between. In DNA form, the CDR3 reads TGTGCCAGCTCACCATCGGAGACTGAAGCTTTCTTT. Protein: CASSPSETEAFF. The variable domain in full, completed from reference TRBV18 and TRBJ1-1, reads NAGVMQNPRHLVRRRGQEARLRCSPMKGHSHVYWYRQLPEEGLKFMVYLQKENIIDESGMPKERFSAEFPKEGPSILRIQQVVRGDSAAYFCASSPSETEAFFGQGTRLTVV.

The chain has TRBV19 and TRBJ2-1; a weak D match, TRBD1 (7 bases). This CDR3 region has 13 residues. Trimming shortened V by 1 base and J by 8 bases, and 9 bases separated the two germline ends. The V gene's germline CDR1 is LNHDA and CDR2 SQIVND (reference sequence). CDR3 region: CASSIARGDEQFF. CDR3 DNA sequence: TGTGCCAGTAGTATAGCCAGGGGGGATGAGCAGTTCTTC.

The V gene is TRBV5-8, the J gene TRBJ1-5; D not certain. Germline assignment: CDR1 SGHTS and CDR2 YDEGEE. Trimming left V 2 bases short and J 0 bases short, with 12 bases between. There are 16 residues in the CDR3. CDR3 residues: CASSFQMGSSNQPQHF. CDR3 coding DNA: TGTGCCAGCAGCTTCCAAATGGGTAGTAGCAATCAGCCCCAGCATTTT. Combining the CDR3 with reference TRBV5-8 and TRBJ1-5 gives the whole variable domain EAGVTQSPTHLIKTRGQQATLRCSPISGHTSVYWYQQALGLGLQFLLWYDEGEERNRGNFPPRFSGRQFPNYSSELNVNALELEDSALYLCASSFQMGSSNQPQHFGDGTRLSIL.

This chain uses TRBV28 with TRBJ2-7; D perhaps matches TRBD1 (6 bases). The CDR3 is made up of 13 amino acids. Per germline, CDR1 MDHEN and CDR2 SYDVKM. With 6 bases removed from V and 2 bases from J, the gap between germline ends came to 11 bases. The CDR3 loop is CASREGGPYEQYF. As DNA, the CDR3 is TGTGCCAGCAGAGAAGGGGGTCCCTACGAGCAGTACTTC. Drawing the rest from reference TRBV28 and TRBJ2-7, the complete variable domain is DVKVTQSSRYLVKRTGEKVFLECVQDMDHENMFWYRQDPGLGLRLIYFSYDVKMKEKGDIPEGYSVSREKKERFSLILESASTNQTSMYLCASREGGPYEQYFGPGTRLTVT.

The rearrangement links TRBV14 to TRBJ2-1, with D hard to call. V lost 5 bases to trimming and J lost 4 bases, with 15 bases between them. This CDR3 region has 15 residues. Germline V gene data show CDR1 as SGHDN and CDR2 as FVKESK. The DNA for the CDR3 is TGTGCCAGCAGCTCCTCAGGCCAAGCTTACAATGAGCAGTTCTTC. Amino acid sequence: CASSSSGQAYNEQFF.

This chain connects TRBV7-2 to TRBJ2-5; 9 nucleotides align to TRBD1. Germline CDR1 is SGHTA and CDR2 is FQGNSA. V lost 4 bases to trimming and J lost 7 bases; unmatched junction nucleotides: 10. There are 15 residues in the CDR3. In nucleotides, the CDR3 is TGTGCCAGCAGCTGGGTGGGACAGGGTGTACGGACCCAGTACTTC. The encoded protein is CASSWVGQGVRTQYF.

The chain uses TRBV5-1 and TRBJ2-1; possibly TRBD2 for D (5 bases). CDR3 size: 13 residues. With 4 bases removed from V and 6 bases from J, the gap between germline ends came to 11 bases. The germline V gene encodes CDR1 SGHRS and CDR2 YFSETQ. The CDR3 spells CASSIGLLNEQFF. The CDR3 nucleotides are TGCGCCAGCAGCATAGGACTGCTCAATGAGCAGTTCTTC.